The source of this TCR beta chain is a study of T cell repertoires in cytomegalovirus infection. Findings of the study overall: The response measured ex vivo was dominated by TCR beta clonotypes (HLA-C-restricted and CMV-specific).

The V gene's germline CDR1 is MNHNY and CDR2 SVGAGI (reference sequence). V was shortened by 0 bases and J by 0 bases, with 9 bases between the two germline ends. The CDR3 runs to 15 residues. TCRdb re-called the reads through MiXCR, storing one row per CDR3 protein. The sample gives about 300,000 distinct CDR3 sequences, about 8.8% of which show up once; less than 3% is in the top ten. This clonotype was seen ten or more times. Its antigen is unknown. Sequencing was performed on PBMCs. This chain uses TRBV6-6 with TRBJ2-7; D ambiguous. The clonotype originates from a human donor in good health (CMV status not recorded). Some clones in this sample may be carry-over from other donors' samples. CDR3 nucleotides: TGTGCCAGCAGTTACTCGATCGTGCCCTCCTACGAGCAGTACTTC. Translating gives CASSYSIVPSYEQYF.